The 20 T cell receptor beta chains below were found in one sample sequenced in a study of blood T cell repertoires in COVID-19. Sequenced by immunoSEQ multiplex PCR; TCRdb stores in-frame clones only, minus some. This table has 140,000 to 150,000 clones, roughly 80% appearing once. What was sequenced was peripheral blood. These receptors all come from a man aged 65-85 years who had recovered from COVID-19.

The V and J genes are TRBV7-2 and TRBJ2-3; 9 bases are shared with TRBD2. The junction had 6 bases not matched to a gene; V was cut back by 7 bases and J by 4 bases. The CDR3 totals 14 residues. Germline V gives CDR1 SGHTA, CDR2 FQGNSA. CDR3 sequence reads: CASISGRVSDTQYF. The CDR3 DNA sequence: TGTGCCAGCATTAGCGGGAGAGTTTCAGATACGCAGTATTTT.

This chain joins TRBV30 and TRBJ1-1, with 8 nucleotides matching TRBD1. CDR1 and CDR2 from the germline V gene are GTSNPN and SVGIG (reference sequence). The trim removed 2 bases at V and 5 bases at J, leaving 10 bases unmatched. This CDR3 has 15 amino acids. CDR3: CAWSRSAGGWTEAFF. In DNA form, the CDR3 reads TGTGCCTGGAGTCGCTCAGCAGGGGGCTGGACTGAAGCTTTCTTT.

The rearrangement joins TRBV4-3 to TRBJ2-1; 7 bases are shared with TRBD2. J lost 0 bases, V lost 2 bases, and 10 bases had no gene match. Germline V gives CDR1 LGHNA, CDR2 YSLEER. This CDR3 contains 18 residues. The CDR3 DNA follows: TGCGCCAGCAGCCAATCGGTGGTGGGCGGGGGCTCCTACAATGAGCAGTTCTTC. It translates to CASSQSVVGGGSYNEQFF.

The chain carries TRBV19 and TRBJ2-2; D remains ambiguous. V lost 3 bases and J 6 bases, leaving 8 bases between the germline ends. The CDR3 contains 13 residues. Germline lookup yields CDR1 LNHDA and CDR2 SQIVND (reference sequence). CDR3 bases: TGTGCCAGTAGTATTTACTCCTCCGGGGAGCTGTTTTTT. It yields the protein CASSIYSSGELFF.

The chain has TRBV15 and TRBJ2-7, with 12 bases identical to TRBD2. V dropped 5 bases and J dropped 5; count of bases not matched to a gene: 7. Per the germline V gene, CDR1 is LNHNV and CDR2 is YYDKDF (reference sequence). This CDR3 comprises 15 residues. The CDR3 nucleotides read TGTGCCACCAGCCTAGCGGGAGGGCCGAGAAACGAGCAGTACTTC. Translation gives CATSLAGGPRNEQYF.

The chain joins TRBV19 to TRBJ2-7, with TRBD1 as a possible D gene (8 bases). The CDR3 runs to 15 residues. Per germline, CDR1 LNHDA and CDR2 SQIVND (reference sequence). The V and J ends lost 8 bases and 5 bases respectively, with 22 bases between them. The CDR3 region is CASARQGREKNEQYF. CDR3 in DNA: TGTGCCAGTGCCCGACAGGGGCGGGAGAAGAACGAGCAGTACTTC.

The chain has TRBV2 and TRBJ1-5; 10 bases fit TRBD1. The CDR3 consists of 16 residues. Trimming at V came to 2 bases and at J to 6 bases, leaving 7 bases not matched to a gene. Germline loops: CDR1 SNHLY, CDR2 FYNNEI. CDR3: CASSEIGDRGGQPQHF. CDR3 bases: TGTGCCAGCAGTGAAATCGGGGACAGGGGAGGTCAGCCCCAGCATTTT. Variable domain in full (rest from reference TRBV2 and TRBJ1-5): EPEVTQTPSHQVTQMGQEVILRCVPISNHLYFYWYRQILGQKVEFLVSFYNNEISEKSEIFDDQFSVERPDGSNFTLKIRSTKLEDSAMYFCASSEIGDRGGQPQHFGDGTRLSIL.

The CDR3 sequence is CASNQGLAVLDEQFF. The CDR3 DNA reads TGTGCCAGCAACCAAGGACTAGCGGTTTTGGATGAGCAGTTCTTC. The V and J genes are TRBV5-6 and TRBJ2-1; 10 bases fit TRBD2. The CDR3 totals 15 residues. Germline V lookup: CDR1 SGHDT, CDR2 YYEEEE. J lost 8 bases, V lost 6 bases, and 11 bases had no gene match.

The J gene is TRBJ2-6, the V gene TRBV7-8, with 8 positions matching TRBD1. Germline assignment: CDR1 SGHVS and CDR2 FQNEAQ. The CDR3 loop spans 18 amino acids. Trimming cost V 1 base and J 1 base; bases outside gene matches: 6. CDR3 amino acids: CASSLVGRGRSGANVLTF. CDR3 nucleotides: TGTGCCAGCAGCTTAGTTGGCAGGGGGCGGTCTGGGGCCAACGTCCTGACTTTC.

The chain has TRBV7-9 and TRBJ2-1, with TRBD1 matching 10 bases. Per the germline V gene, CDR1 is SEHNR and CDR2 is FQNEAQ (reference sequence). The J segment lost 7 bases and the V segment lost 6 bases, leaving 12 bases of the junction unmatched. This CDR3 has 16 amino acids. This chain's CDR3 is CASSSDRGLFVNEQFF. CDR3 coding DNA: TGTGCCAGCAGTTCCGACAGGGGGCTTTTTGTAAATGAGCAGTTCTTC. The full variable domain, rest sourced from reference TRBV7-9 and TRBJ2-1, is DTGVSQNPRHKITKRGQNVTFRCDPISEHNRLYWYRQTLGQGPEFLTYFQNEAQLEKSRLLSDRFSAERPKGSFSTLEIQRTEQGDSAMYLCASSSDRGLFVNEQFFGPGTRLTVL.

The V call is TRBV27, the J call TRBJ1-2; 9 bases match TRBD1. The CDR3 is made up of 15 amino acids. Germline CDR1 and CDR2: MNHEY and SMNVEV (reference sequence). V was clipped by 10 bases and J by 2 bases; unmatched bases: 11. CDR3 sequence (DNA): TGTGCCACCCCCCCGGGCGGGACAGGGAACTATGGCTACACCTTC. Residues: CATPPGGTGNYGYTF.

The chain combines TRBV4-3 with TRBJ2-1; 13 bases match TRBD2. CDR3 length: 16 amino acids. Trimming at V came to 2 bases and at J to 7 bases, leaving 5 bases not matched to a gene. From germline, CDR1 is LGHNA and CDR2 YSLEER. CDR3 nucleotides: TGCGCCAGCAGCCAAATATGGACTAGCGGGAGAAATGAGCAGTTCTTC. Residues: CASSQIWTSGRNEQFF.

V gene TRBV19 combines with J gene TRBJ1-1; D is ambiguous. The ends were cut back, 4 bases at V and 0 bases at J, with 6 bases in the middle. The CDR3 contains 13 residues. CDR1 and CDR2 (germline): LNHDA, SQIVND (reference sequence). The CDR3 nucleotides are TGTGCCAGTAGTAATCTAATGAACACTGAAGCTTTCTTT. This translates into CASSNLMNTEAFF.

V gene TRBV5-1 combines with J gene TRBJ1-4; D is undetermined. The CDR3 has 15 amino acids. Germline V gene lookup returns CDR1 SGHRS and CDR2 YFSETQ. The germline V and J ends were trimmed by 3 bases and 4 bases, with 13 bases remaining between them. CDR3 bases: TGCGCCAGCAGCTGGGCCCCGACCTTTAATGAAAAACTGTTTTTT. Protein sequence: CASSWAPTFNEKLFF.

Worth noting for this clone: One junction end does not reproduce the germline sequence, and a read error may be involved. The chain links TRBV29-1 to TRBJ2-7; D might be TRBD1 (5 bases). The CDR3 loop spans 8 amino acids. From germline, CDR1 is SQVTM and CDR2 ANQGSEA. CDR3 region: CSVESTAF. The CDR3 nucleotides read TGCAGCGTTGAGTCGACAGCCTTC.

This chain links TRBV7-9 with TRBJ2-3; 7 positions match TRBD1. With V trimmed by 4 bases and J by 4 bases, 8 bases remained unmatched. Germline V CDR1 and CDR2: SEHNR, FQNEAQ (reference sequence). The CDR3 contains 15 residues. CDR3 in amino acids: CASSSLTGLADTQYF. For the CDR3, the DNA is TGTGCCAGCAGCTCCTTGACAGGGCTTGCAGATACGCAGTATTTT.

V and J are TRBV2 and TRBJ1-5; D uncertain. With 6 bases removed from V and 6 bases from J, the gap between germline ends came to 12 bases. The CDR3 contains 13 residues. Germline CDR1 SNHLY, CDR2 FYNNEI. DNA for the CDR3: TGTGCCAGCAGCCCCATGCACGGTCAGCCCCAGCATTTT. As protein: CASSPMHGQPQHF. Using reference TRBV2 and TRBJ1-5 for the parts outside the CDR3, the full variable domain is EPEVTQTPSHQVTQMGQEVILRCVPISNHLYFYWYRQILGQKVEFLVSFYNNEISEKSEIFDDQFSVERPDGSNFTLKIRSTKLEDSAMYFCASSPMHGQPQHFGDGTRLSIL.

The rearrangement joins TRBV9 to TRBJ2-1; 8 nucleotides agree with TRBD2. The germline CDR1 and CDR2 sequences are SGDLS and YYNGEE. The V and J ends lost 3 bases and 4 bases, in that order; junction bases with no gene match: 12. The CDR3 covers 17 residues. The chain's CDR3 is CASSAPAGGGVYNEQFF. In nucleotides, the CDR3 is TGTGCCAGCAGCGCCCCCGCCGGGGGGGGCGTTTACAATGAGCAGTTCTTC.

The CDR3 loop is CAWSVGTGADTQYF. The CDR3 nucleotides read TGTGCCTGGAGTGTAGGGACAGGGGCAGATACGCAGTATTTT. V is TRBV30 and J is TRBJ2-3; 10 nucleotides match TRBD1. Trimming removed 0 bases from V and 4 bases from J; junction bases left unmatched: 1. Germline V CDR1 and CDR2: GTSNPN, SVGIG (reference sequence). This CDR3 contains 14 residues.

This chain links TRBV18 with TRBJ2-7; 9 bases are shared with TRBD1. Losses at the gene ends were 6 bases for V and 2 bases for J; bases not matched to a gene: 8. The germline V gene has CDR1 KGHSH and CDR2 LQKENI. The CDR3 totals 15 residues. In nucleotides, the CDR3 is TGTGCCAGCTCTCCCCGGACAGGGGCGGCCTACGAGCAGTACTTC. Its protein is CASSPRTGAAYEQYF.